The 7 T cell receptor beta chains in this list originate from one sample, sequenced in a study of shared clonotypes between healthy human individuals. Some clones are missing from TCRdb's copy, which holds only in-frame ones; the method was immunoSEQ multiplex PCR. Here the sample spans some 240,000 clones, approximately 70% being singletons. The source material was memory CD4+ T cells sorted from blood. Subset in this sample: CD45RA-negative fraction. All receptors derive from a man between 25 and 39 years old in good health.

The rearrangement links TRBV19 to TRBJ1-5; 8 nucleotides align to TRBD1. The CDR3 loop spans 15 amino acids. CDR1 and CDR2 from the germline V gene are LNHDA and SQIVND (reference sequence). Germline trimming cut 5 bases from V and 4 bases from J; bases unmatched to any gene: 7. CDR3 protein: CASSLGTGRNQPQHF. DNA of the CDR3: TGTGCCAGTAGTTTGGGGACAGGTCGTAATCAGCCCCAGCATTTT.

This clone was seen a handful of times. CDR3 DNA: TGTGCCAGCAGATGGGAGACCTACGAGCAGTACTTC. It yields the protein CASRWETYEQYF. The chain joins TRBV2 to TRBJ2-7; perhaps TRBD2 as D (5 bases). CDR1 is SNHLY, CDR2 FYNNEI, per germline. V lost 6 bases and J lost 2, with 8 bases in between. The CDR3 consists of 12 residues.

As regards this clone: This sample includes further DNA sequences coding for the same CDR3. V and J are TRBV28 and TRBJ1-5; tentative D call: TRBD1 (5 bases). The CDR3 runs 12 residues. Deletions cut 3 bases from V and 7 bases from J, with 7 bases between. Germline assignment: CDR1 MDHEN and CDR2 SYDVKM. The CDR3 DNA reads as TGTGCCAGCAGTTTCTCAGGGCAGCCCCAGCATTTT. The encoded protein is CASSFSGQPQHF.

The rearrangement uses TRBV5-4 and TRBJ2-3; D uncertain. V was pared by 4 bases and J by 3 bases, with 15 bases between. The CDR3 is 15 amino acids. The germline gives CDR1 SGHNT, CDR2 YYREEE (reference sequence). The CDR3: CASSPSFQRTDTQYF. In DNA form, the CDR3 reads TGTGCCAGCAGCCCCTCGTTTCAGAGGACAGATACGCAGTATTTT.

The sample holds a few counts of this clone. This chain links TRBV6-1 with TRBJ1-5; tentatively, D is TRBD1 (5 bases). There are 15 residues in the CDR3. Per the germline V gene, CDR1 is MNHNS and CDR2 is SASEGT. Trimming pared 6 bases from V and 5 bases from J, leaving 17 bases between. CDR3 in amino acids: CASRGEGSNHQPQHF. The CDR3 DNA follows: TGTGCCAGCAGGGGGGAGGGGTCCAATCATCAGCCCCAGCATTTT.

The J gene is TRBJ1-2, the V gene TRBV10-3; TRBD1 is a possible D gene (5 bases). The CDR3 covers 17 residues. The germline CDR1 and CDR2 sequences are ENHRY and SYGVKD. The V and J ends lost 4 bases and 0 bases respectively, with 18 bases between them. CDR3 protein: CAISGLSGTGANYGYTF. The CDR3 DNA follows: TGTGCCATCAGTGGCTTATCGGGAACAGGAGCTAACTATGGCTACACCTTC.

This clone was detected only a few times. The CDR3 region has the DNA TGTGCCAGCAGTTACAACAGCTATGGCTACACCTTC. Amino acids: CASSYNSYGYTF. The V gene is TRBV6-5, the J gene TRBJ1-2; no definite D call. V gave up 2 bases and J gave up 4 bases, with 5 bases separating them. This CDR3 comprises 12 residues. Germline assignment: CDR1 MNHEY and CDR2 SVGAGI.